Presented here are 19 T cell receptor beta chains from one specimen sequenced in a study of blood T cell repertoires in COVID-19. The protocol was immunoSEQ multiplex PCR, while the TCRdb copy is restricted to in-frame clones and leaves out a portion. The table includes roughly 250,000 clones, 82% detected once. Sample: peripheral blood. The receptor set was obtained from a woman in her sixties or seventies with active or convalescent COVID-19.

CDR3 sequence: CASSPPGRGDGNTIYF. The CDR3 DNA sequence: TGTGCCAGCTCACCTCCCGGCAGGGGGGACGGCAACACCATATATTTT. The chain employs TRBV18 and TRBJ1-3; 7 nucleotides match TRBD1. Germline trimming cut 3 bases from V and 7 bases from J; bases unmatched to any gene: 12. This CDR3 contains 16 residues. CDR1 is KGHSH, CDR2 LQKENI, per germline.

V usage is TRBV7-9 and J usage is TRBJ1-2, with TRBD1 matching over 8 bases. V shed 7 bases and J 5 bases; nucleotides not matched to a gene: 18. The CDR3 runs to 17 residues. Germline CDR1 and CDR2: SEHNR and FQNEAQ (reference sequence). The CDR3 nucleotides are TGTGCCAGCACCCCTTCCCCCCGAACAGGGGGTAGATATGGCTACACCTTC. Its translation is CASTPSPRTGGRYGYTF.

This chain links TRBV7-8 with TRBJ1-6; no firm D call. The CDR3 has 13 amino acids. CDR1 is SGHVS, CDR2 FQNEAQ, per germline. V was trimmed by 7 bases and J by 6 bases, leaving 10 bases between them. The CDR3 protein is CASTTEVNSPLHF. DNA of the CDR3: TGTGCCAGCACCACCGAGGTTAATTCACCCCTCCACTTT.

This clone was observed a few times. The junction differs from germline at one of its ends, possibly a read error. This chain uses TRBV7-7 with TRBJ1-4; the D gene is possibly TRBD1 (6 bases). The CDR3 loop spans 15 amino acids. CDR1 SSHAT and CDR2 FNYEAQ come from the germline V gene (reference sequence). The chain's CDR3 is CASSLATGSNEKLFF. The CDR3 DNA reads TGTGCTAGCAGCTTAGCGACAGGCTCTAATGAAAAACTGTTTTTT.

The CDR3 loop is CASSPSDSPIYGYTF. The CDR3 DNA sequence: TGTGCCAGCTCACCTTCGGACAGTCCAATCTATGGCTACACCTTC. The chain recombines TRBV18 with TRBJ1-2; tentative D call: TRBD1 (6 bases). The germline CDR1 and CDR2 sequences are KGHSH and LQKENI. The length of the CDR3 is 15 residues. V lost 3 bases and J lost 4, with 15 bases in between.

About this clone itself: The sample holds other DNA sequences that translate to the same CDR3. The chain recombines TRBV6-5 with TRBJ1-2; no clear D. Germline V gene sequence: CDR1 MNHEY, CDR2 SVGAGI. Trimming cost V 0 bases and J 4 bases, with 6 bases left between them. This CDR3 spans 13 amino acids. CDR3 sequence reads: CASSYSGTYGYTF. The DNA for the CDR3 is TGTGCCAGCAGTTACTCGGGCACCTATGGCTACACCTTC.

V usage is TRBV12-3 or TRBV12-4 and J usage is TRBJ2-1, with no clear D. The CDR3 spans 13 residues. Trimming took 5 bases from V and 4 from J, leaving 9 bases between them. The CDR3 region is CASSPRTYNEQFF. CDR3 coding DNA: TGTGCCAGCAGTCCCCGAACTTACAATGAGCAGTTCTTC.

This chain links TRBV10-3 with TRBJ2-7; tentatively, D is TRBD2 (6 bases). The CDR3 is 15 amino acids. Germline CDR1 reads ENHRY; CDR2 reads SYGVKD. Trimming took 4 bases from V and 2 from J, leaving 15 bases between them. This CDR3 reads CAISAGTSGTYEQYF. DNA for the CDR3: TGTGCCATCAGTGCCGGGACTTCCGGAACCTACGAGCAGTACTTC.

The rearrangement links TRBV11-3 to TRBJ1-1; D unclear. V was shortened by 4 bases and J by 5 bases, with 11 bases between the two germline ends. There are 13 residues in the CDR3. Germline V lookup: CDR1 SGHNT, CDR2 YENEEA. The CDR3 is CASSSDGSTEAFF. For the CDR3, the DNA is TGTGCCAGCAGCTCGGATGGGAGTACTGAAGCTTTCTTT.

This clone has just a few counts. The V gene is TRBV7-9, the J gene TRBJ1-2, with TRBD1 matching over 9 bases. This CDR3 is built from 16 residues. V lost 5 bases and J lost 5; bases outside the gene matches: 12. Germline lookup yields CDR1 SEHNR and CDR2 FQNEAQ (reference sequence). CDR3 loop: CASSPRGGQGLYGYTF. CDR3 bases: TGTGCCAGCAGCCCCCGGGGCGGACAGGGGTTATATGGCTACACCTTC.

The chain carries TRBV4-3 and TRBJ1-1, with a tentative D call TRBD1 (6 bases). V lost 4 bases, J lost 1 base, and 16 bases lay in between. Looked up from germline, CDR1 is LGHNA and CDR2 is YSLEER. The CDR3 is made up of 16 amino acids. Here the CDR3 reads CASSPYRVRPNTEAFF. CDR3 nucleotide sequence: TGCGCCAGCAGCCCTTACAGGGTACGGCCGAACACTGAAGCTTTCTTT.

This chain connects TRBV10-3 to TRBJ1-1, with D hard to call. The V gene lost 3 bases and the J gene lost 3 bases, with 8 bases spanning the gap. CDR1 is ENHRY and CDR2 is SYGVKD in the germline V gene. The CDR3 is 13 residues long. In DNA, the CDR3 is TGTGCCATCAGTGAAACCGGAGACACTGAAGCTTTCTTT. It is translated as CAISETGDTEAFF.

V is TRBV2 and J is TRBJ1-2; 7 bases agree with TRBD1. V shed 7 bases and J 0 bases; nucleotides not matched to a gene: 5. The CDR3 is 14 residues long. Germline CDR1 and CDR2: SNHLY and FYNNEI. This chain's CDR3 is CASKTGSSNYGYTF. CDR3 nucleotide sequence: TGTGCCAGCAAGACAGGGAGCTCTAACTATGGCTACACCTTC.

The genes are TRBV7-9 and TRBJ2-5; TRBD2 aligns across 13 bases. CDR1 and CDR2 from the germline V gene are SEHNR and FQNEAQ (reference sequence). With 1 base clipped from V and 5 bases from J, the junction kept 1 base outside the gene matches. This CDR3 spans 15 amino acids. The CDR3 bases are TGTGCCAGCAGCTTAGGGACTAGCGGGGGCGAGACCCAGTACTTC. This codes for CASSLGTSGGETQYF.

V is TRBV5-1 and J is TRBJ1-3; 7 bases map to TRBD1. This CDR3 comprises 15 residues. J was trimmed by 8 bases and V by 2 bases; bases with no gene match: 10. CDR1 is SGHRS and CDR2 is YFSETQ in the germline V gene. The CDR3 DNA follows: TGCGCCAGCAGCTTACGACAGGGCCGAGGGGACACCATATATTTT. Its protein product is CASSLRQGRGDTIYF.

This chain uses TRBV7-6 with TRBJ2-3, with 9 bases identical to TRBD1. V lost 5 bases to trimming and J lost 0 bases; unmatched junction nucleotides: 21. The CDR3 sequence is 21 residues long. Germline V gene data show CDR1 as SGHVS and CDR2 as FNYEAQ. CDR3 loop: CASSPDRGGTLPLYSTDTQYF. The DNA of the CDR3 is TGTGCCAGCAGCCCAGACAGGGGGGGGACTCTCCCCCTCTATAGCACAGATACGCAGTATTTT.

Only one count was recorded for this clone. The CDR3 region has the DNA TGCGCCAGCAGCCAAGATCACACGCCGGGAGGCAATCAGCCCCAGCATTTT. This gives the protein CASSQDHTPGGNQPQHF. This chain uses TRBV4-1 with TRBJ1-5; the D is unclear. Trimming took 0 bases from V and 2 from J, leaving 14 bases between them. This CDR3 has 17 residues. CDR1 is MGHRA, CDR2 YSYEKL, per germline.

The chain uses TRBV11-2 and TRBJ2-1, with 16 bases lining up with TRBD2. Germline-derived CDR1 and CDR2 are SGHAT and FQNNGV. V was pared by 2 bases and J by 0 bases, with 4 bases of the junction left unmatched. The length of the CDR3 is 19 residues. CDR3 bases: TGTGCCAGCAGCTTATGGGGACTAGCGGGGGGGTCCTCCTACAATGAGCAGTTCTTC. It yields the protein CASSLWGLAGGSSYNEQFF. Full variable domain (outside the CDR3, taken from reference TRBV11-2 and TRBJ2-1): EAGVAQSPRYKIIEKRQSVAFWCNPISGHATLYWYQQILGQGPKLLIQFQNNGVVDDSQLPKDRFSAERLKGVDSTLKIQPAKLEDSAVYLCASSLWGLAGGSSYNEQFFGPGTRLTVL.

The chain recombines TRBV5-3 with TRBJ1-2; D uncertain. TRBV5-3 is flagged as an ORF with uncertain function. The CDR3 runs 13 residues. V was shortened by 2 bases and J by 2 bases, with 7 bases between the two germline ends. This CDR3 reads CARSFPGNYGYTF. The CDR3 nucleotides read TGTGCCAGAAGCTTCCCAGGCAACTATGGCTACACCTTC.